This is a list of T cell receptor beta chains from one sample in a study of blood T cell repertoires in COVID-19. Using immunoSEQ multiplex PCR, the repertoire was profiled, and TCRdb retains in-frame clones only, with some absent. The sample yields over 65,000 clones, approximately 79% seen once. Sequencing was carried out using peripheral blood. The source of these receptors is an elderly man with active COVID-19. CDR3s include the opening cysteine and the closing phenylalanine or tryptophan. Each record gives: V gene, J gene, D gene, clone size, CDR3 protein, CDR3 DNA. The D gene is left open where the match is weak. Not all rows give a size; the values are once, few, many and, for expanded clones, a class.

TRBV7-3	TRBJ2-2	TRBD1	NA	CASSLDRGSGELFF	TGTGCCAGCAGCTTGGACAGGGGGTCCGGGGAGCTGTTTTTT
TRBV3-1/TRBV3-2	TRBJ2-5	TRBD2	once	CASSQDQTSGNQYF	TGTGCCAGCAGCCAAGATCAAACTAGCGGGAACCAGTACTTC
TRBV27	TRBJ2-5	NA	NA	CASSLLAGFGETQYF	TGTGCCAGCAGTTTATTGGCAGGGTTTGGGGAGACCCAGTACTTC
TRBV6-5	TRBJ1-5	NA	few	CASSPRGRGNQPQHF	TGTGCCAGCAGTCCCCGAGGCAGGGGCAATCAGCCCCAGCATTTT
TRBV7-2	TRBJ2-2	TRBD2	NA	CASSSSGIGGELFF	TGTGCCAGCAGCTCTAGCGGGATCGGCGGGGAGCTGTTTTTT
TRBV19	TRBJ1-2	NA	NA	CASSIESGDRHYGYTF	TGTGCCAGTAGTATCGAGTCCGGCGACAGACACTATGGCTACACCTTC
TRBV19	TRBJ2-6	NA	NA	CASERVSGANVLTF	TGTGCCAGCGAGAGAGTCTCTGGGGCCAACGTCCTGACTTTC
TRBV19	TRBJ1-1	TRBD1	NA	CASSRQGSTEAFF	TGTGCCAGTAGTCGACAGGGTTCCACTGAAGCTTTCTTT
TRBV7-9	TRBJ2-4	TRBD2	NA	CASSAGALAGSLAKNIQYF	TGTGCCAGCAGCGCCGGTGCTCTAGCGGGATCTCTAGCCAAAAACATTCAGTACTTC
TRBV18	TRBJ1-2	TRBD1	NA	CASSPVPGQQNYGYTF	TGTGCCAGCTCACCCGTACCGGGACAGCAAAACTATGGCTACACCTTC
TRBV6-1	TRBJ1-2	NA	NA	CASSDYRDGDNYGYTF	TGTGCCAGCAGTGACTACAGGGACGGGGATAACTATGGCTACACCTTC
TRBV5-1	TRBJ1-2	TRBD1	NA	CASSLSGTGGNGYTF	TGCGCCAGCAGCCTGTCTGGGACAGGGGGTAATGGCTACACCTTC
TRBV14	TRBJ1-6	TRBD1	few	CASSPVTGGASPLHF	TGTGCCAGCAGCCCTGTTACAGGGGGCGCGTCACCCCTCCACTTT
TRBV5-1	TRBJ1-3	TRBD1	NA	CASGLGQGALGNTIYF	TGCGCCAGCGGATTGGGACAGGGGGCGTTGGGAAACACCATATATTTT
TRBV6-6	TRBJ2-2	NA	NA	CASSYSSGYTGELFF	TGTGCCAGCAGTTACTCTAGCGGATACACCGGGGAGCTGTTTTTT
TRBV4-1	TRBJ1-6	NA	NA	CASSQVRQDSPLHF	TGCGCCAGCAGCCAAGTTAGACAGGACTCACCCCTCCACTTT
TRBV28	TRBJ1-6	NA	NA	CASGGLNNSPLHF	TGTGCCAGCGGGGGACTCAATAATTCACCCCTCCACTTT
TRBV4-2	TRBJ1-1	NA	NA	CASSQDGTEAFF	TGTGCCAGCAGCCAAGACGGCACTGAAGCTTTCTTT
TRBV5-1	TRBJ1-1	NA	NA	CASSLSIDTEAFF	TGCGCCAGCAGCTTGTCAATTGACACTGAAGCTTTCTTT
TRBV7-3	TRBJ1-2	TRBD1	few	CASSSGGNYGYTF	TGTGCCAGCTCCTCAGGGGGTAACTATGGCTACACCTTC
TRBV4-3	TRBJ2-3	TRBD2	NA	CASSQDPKGLAGADTQYF	TGCGCCAGCAGCCAAGATCCCAAGGGACTAGCCGGCGCAGATACGCAGTATTTT
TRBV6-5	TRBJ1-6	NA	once	CATNTGLNSPLHF	TGTGCCACCAACACAGGGTTAAATTCACCCCTCCACTTT
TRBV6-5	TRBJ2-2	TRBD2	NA	CASTGTSMIGELFF	TGTGCCAGCACCGGGACTAGCATGATCGGGGAGCTGTTTTTT
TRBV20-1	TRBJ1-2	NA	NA	CSANRAYGYTF	TGCAGTGCTAACAGGGCCTATGGCTACACCTTC
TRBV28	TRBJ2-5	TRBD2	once	CASSSPGLAGGETQYF	TGTGCCAGCAGTTCACCGGGACTAGCGGGAGGGGAGACCCAGTACTTC
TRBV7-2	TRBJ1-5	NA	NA	CASSLASRQYSNQPQHF	TGTGCCAGCAGCTTAGCCTCCCGACAGTATAGCAATCAGCCCCAGCATTTT
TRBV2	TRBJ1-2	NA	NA	CASRERGANYGYTF	TGTGCCAGCAGGGAACGGGGAGCTAACTATGGCTACACCTTC
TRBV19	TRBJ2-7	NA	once	CASSIGGSNYEQYF	TGTGCCAGTAGTATAGGCGGCAGCAATTACGAGCAGTACTTC
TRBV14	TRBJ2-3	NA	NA	CASSRDSSTDTQYF	TGTGCCAGCAGCCGGGACTCTAGCACAGATACGCAGTATTTT
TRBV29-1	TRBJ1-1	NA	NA	CSVWGRGGTEAFF	TGCAGCGTTTGGGGCAGGGGCGGGACTGAAGCTTTCTTT
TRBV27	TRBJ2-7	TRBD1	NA	CASSFGQAYYEQYF	TGTGCCAGCAGTTTCGGACAGGCTTACTACGAGCAGTACTTC
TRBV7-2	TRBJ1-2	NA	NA	CASSLGTGGYTF	TGTGCCAGCAGCTTAGGTACGGGGGGCTACACCTTC
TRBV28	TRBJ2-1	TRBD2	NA	CASSSLGQRPPSGRSSYNEQFF	TGTGCCAGCAGCTCACTTGGGCAGAGGCCGCCTAGCGGGAGGAGCTCCTACAATGAGCAGTTCTTC
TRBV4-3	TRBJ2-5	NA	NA	CASSQGAGGETQYF	TGCGCCAGCAGCCAAGGGGCGGGTGGAGAGACCCAGTACTTC
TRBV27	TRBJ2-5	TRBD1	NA	CASSPWTGSETQYF	TGTGCCAGCAGCCCTTGGACAGGATCGGAGACCCAGTACTTC
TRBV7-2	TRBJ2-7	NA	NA	CASSLGFGLTYEQYF	TGTGCCAGCAGCTTAGGTTTTGGACTCACCTACGAGCAGTACTTC
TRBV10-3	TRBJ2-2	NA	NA	CAIRGGTGELFF	TGTGCCATCAGGGGGGGAACCGGGGAGCTGTTTTTT
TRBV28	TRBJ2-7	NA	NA	CASSPLDNYEQYF	TGTGCCAGCAGTCCCTTAGACAACTACGAGCAGTACTTC
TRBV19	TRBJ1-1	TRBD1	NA	CASSFGQGAFF	TGTGCCAGTAGTTTCGGACAGGGAGCTTTCTTT
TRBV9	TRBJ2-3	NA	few	CASSTTAGSLRTDTQYF	TGTGCCAGCAGCACCACAGCGGGTTCTCTCCGCACAGATACGCAGTATTTT
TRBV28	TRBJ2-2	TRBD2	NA	CASSLLAGVVGELFF	TGTGCCAGCAGTTTACTAGCGGGAGTCGTCGGGGAGCTGTTTTTT
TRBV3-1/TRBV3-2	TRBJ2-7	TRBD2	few	CASSEVSSGSYEQYF	TGTGCCAGCAGCGAAGTATCTAGCGGATCCTACGAGCAGTACTTC
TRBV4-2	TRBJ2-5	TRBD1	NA	CASSQERDREETQYF	TGTGCCAGCAGCCAAGAACGGGACAGGGAAGAGACCCAGTACTTC
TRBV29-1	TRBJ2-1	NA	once	CSVGEYWTASSYNEQFF	TGCAGCGTTGGTGAATATTGGACAGCCAGCTCCTACAATGAGCAGTTCTTC
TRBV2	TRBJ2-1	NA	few	CASTPTDSRYNEQFF	TGTGCCAGCACTCCGACAGACTCAAGATACAATGAGCAGTTCTTC
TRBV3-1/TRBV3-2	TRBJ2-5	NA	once	CASTRAETQYF	TGTGCCAGCACCAGGGCAGAGACCCAGTACTTC
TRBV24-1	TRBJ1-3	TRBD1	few	CATSDPGTGGQNTIYF	TGTGCCACCAGTGACCCCGGGACAGGGGGCCAGAACACCATATATTTT
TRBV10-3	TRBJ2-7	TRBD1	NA	CAISESGTATYEQYF	TGTGCCATCAGTGAGTCAGGGACAGCCACCTACGAGCAGTACTTC
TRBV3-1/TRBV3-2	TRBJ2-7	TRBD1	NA	CASSHVRSPGQGSEQYF	TGTGCCAGCAGCCACGTAAGATCCCCGGGACAGGGTTCCGAGCAGTACTTC
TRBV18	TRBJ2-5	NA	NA	CASSPNTVETQYF	TGTGCCAGCTCACCCAACACCGTCGAGACCCAGTACTTC
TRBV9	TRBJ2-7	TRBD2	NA	CASSPGLAGFSYEQYF	TGTGCCAGCAGCCCGGGACTAGCGGGGTTCTCCTACGAGCAGTACTTC
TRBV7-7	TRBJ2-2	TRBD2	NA	CASTAGSGRGTGELFF	TGTGCTAGCACCGCAGGCAGCGGGAGAGGGACCGGGGAGCTGTTTTTT
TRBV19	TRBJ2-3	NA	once	CASSVGTPDTQYF	TGTGCCAGTAGTGTCGGGACACCAGATACGCAGTATTTT
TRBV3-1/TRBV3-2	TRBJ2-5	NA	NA	CASSQGGRGNERKETQYF	TGTGCCAGCAGCCAAGGCGGCAGGGGAAACGAACGCAAAGAGACCCAGTACTTC
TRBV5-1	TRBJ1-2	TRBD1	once	CASSLEAGGYGYTF	TGCGCCAGCAGCTTGGAAGCAGGGGGCTATGGCTACACCTTC
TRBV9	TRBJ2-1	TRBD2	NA	CASSKGGALSSYNEQFF	TGTGCCAGCAGCAAGGGAGGGGCCCTTAGCTCCTACAATGAGCAGTTCTTC
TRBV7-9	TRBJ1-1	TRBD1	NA	CASSLGTGKAEAFF	TGTGCCAGCAGCTTGGGGACAGGGAAAGCTGAAGCTTTCTTT
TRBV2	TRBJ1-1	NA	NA	CASSELRLGAFF	TGTGCCAGCAGTGAACTACGACTCGGAGCTTTCTTT
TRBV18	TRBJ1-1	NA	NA	CASRSDSLDTEAFF	TGTGCCAGCCGTTCGGACAGCCTCGACACTGAAGCTTTCTTT